This T cell receptor (beta chain) was captured by sequencing in a study of graft-versus-host responses after intestinal transplantation (dated by TCRdb to about 2021). For the wider study: The transplants that recipients received were multivisceral, liver-intestinal, or isolated intestinal. All recipients received anti-thymocyte globulin induction followed by maintenance tacrolimus and steroids for approximately 3 years. Graft-versus-host and host-versus-graft alloreactive T cell clones were tracked in the graft, circulation and bone marrow after intestinal transplantation using bulk TCR-beta CDR3 sequencing. Alloreactive clones were identified by sequencing pre-transplant mixed lymphocyte reaction products and comparing them with unstimulated pre-transplant donor and recipient T cells. The cohort enrolled around 25 intestinal transplant recipients including one retransplant, and a few patients lacking pretransplant specimens were excluded. A peak of at least 4% donor T cells among recipient peripheral blood mononuclear cells was the definition used for donor T cell macrochimerism. Rather than being sequenced by the commercial service, samples from a few later patients were sequenced in-house on an Illumina MiSeq and processed with MiXCR. Beyond this particular receptor, the publication reports: The conclusions were limited by the relatively low number and heterogeneity of the intestinal transplant patients. GvH clones were found in recipient bone marrow, and some of the GvH clones appeared earlier in ileal mucosa or blood, which is consistent with an intestinal mucosal origin. Peak levels of circulating GvH clones were associated with declines in HvG clones early after transplant. High GvH to HvG T cell clonal ratios were observed in the allografts of patients with donor T cell macrochimerism.

Receptor amplification or capture employed the immunoSEQ multiplex PCR assay. High-throughput TCR-beta CDR3 sequencing of genomic DNA from most patients was performed by Adaptive Biotechnologies. The source study handled its data this way. TCR sequencing data for approximately 19 patients were retrieved from Adaptive's ImmunoSEQ software; three other patients were processed with MiXCR and VDJtools. Because the origin of CDR3 nucleotide sequences shared between donor and recipient could not be assigned, those sequences were removed. Alloreactive clones required at least 2-fold expansion over unstimulated cells and minimum CFSE-low frequency of 0.002% (template counts) or 0.001% (read counts). A clone was considered mappable if detected in the sequenced pre-transplant spleen, lymph node, or MLR CFSE-low populations of the donor or recipient. Cumulative frequency of alloreactive clones was calculated as a percentage of all sequences weighted by copy number. Sourced from immuneACCESS, this table was stored by TCRdb with only in-frame sequences that have V and J called. A share of the clones is absent; for the studies checked, an unresolved V gene accounts for under half, and the remainder has no known explanation. For V, J and clone size, that table is used; D and trimming come from the DNA. The sample contains approximately 32,000 clones, around 94% of them found a single time. The top ten clones comprise approximately 0.71% of the sample.

CDR1 is given as MNHEY and CDR2 as SMNVEV, both from the germline V gene (reference sequence). At the junction V is shortened by 7 bases and J by 4 bases; bases outside the gene matches: 6. The CDR3 spans 13 residues, from the cysteine through the phenylalanine. The kept DNA is CDR3 alone, 39 bases in frame from the first base. On this clone itself: This clone's antigen is unknown. Qualities for individual bases were not recorded, and no much larger clone is one base off.

In the first month after transplant, blood samples were collected up to 4 times, and after that at least monthly when available. The chain is made from TRBV27 and TRBJ1-1, and 7 junctional nucleotides match TRBD1. This receptor was identified in a human patient who received an intestinal transplant, so some T cells may come from the graft donor. The sequencing used PBMCs, collected 16 days after intestinal transplant. The DNA reads as follows: TGTGCCAGCAAGACCGCAGGGGGCACTGAAGCTTTCTTT. Protein translation: CASKTAGGTEAFF.